The rows below give T cell receptor beta chains drawn from one sample of a study of blood T cell repertoires in COVID-19. The method was immunoSEQ multiplex PCR; TCRdb's version includes in-frame clones alone and lacks a portion of them. This repertoire shows 65,000 or so clones, roughly four fifths found once; its top ten account for 5.5% to 7%. The sequencing sample was made of peripheral blood. The receptors originated from a woman aged 45-60 years with active or convalescent COVID-19. The CDR3 runs from the conserved cysteine through the conserved F or W.

V gene	J gene	CDR3 protein
TRBV4-2	TRBJ2-3	CASSREAGETDTQYF
TRBV6-2/TRBV6-3	TRBJ1-5	CASSYLGRNQPQHF
TRBV18	TRBJ1-1	CASSLDRDTEAFF
TRBV5-1	TRBJ1-2	CASSLVGQNYGYTF
TRBV20-1	TRBJ1-2	CSASNPGRGGYTF
TRBV4-3	TRBJ2-7	CASSQDLGGTSGRLGILPEQYF
TRBV7-3	TRBJ2-3	CASSLLGGASGGTDTQYF
TRBV30	TRBJ2-3	CACSGSTDTQYF
TRBV11-1	TRBJ2-5	CASSLDRGTETQYF
TRBV2	TRBJ2-5	CASSPSGAQETQYF
TRBV3-1/TRBV3-2	TRBJ2-7	CASSHAPGGPTYEQYF
TRBV29-1	TRBJ2-1	CSVEGHPSSGSYNEQFF
TRBV5-1	TRBJ2-1	CASSPDVGTSGRTNEQFF
TRBV3-1/TRBV3-2	TRBJ1-6	CASSRGGANSPLHF
TRBV10-3	TRBJ2-7	CAISEWTSGRSTYEQYF
TRBV27	TRBJ1-2	CASRGTANYGYTF
TRBV5-1	TRBJ2-2	CASRRGAGDTGELFF
TRBV7-3	TRBJ2-7	CASSPTGIVVPYEQYF
TRBV24-1	TRBJ2-1	CATSDLQTSGGRDEQFF
TRBV27	TRBJ2-3	CASAHRGPTDTQYF
TRBV30	TRBJ1-3	CAWSGPGRSSGNTIYF
TRBV9	TRBJ1-3	CASSATRGGNTIYF
TRBV9	TRBJ1-1	CASSVAPMGASEAFF
TRBV7-9	TRBJ1-5	CASSLGSGEIQPQHF
TRBV7-9	TRBJ1-6	CASSRGTGDSPLHF
TRBV7-2	TRBJ2-1	CASSSQQGFIGNEQFF
TRBV10-3	TRBJ1-6	CAISDIRVSPLHF
TRBV7-2	TRBJ2-1	CASSFTGWDNEQFF
TRBV6-5	TRBJ1-1	CASSRRTLGLTEAFF
TRBV2	TRBJ1-3	CASSYGSGNTIYF
TRBV29-1	TRBJ2-5	CSVAGEGSAGMETQYF
TRBV27	TRBJ1-2	CASSLSSFGWEVVGYTF
TRBV7-8	TRBJ2-6	CASSRAGGPLGANVLTF
TRBV15	TRBJ2-5	CATSARDQETQYF
TRBV5-4	TRBJ2-3	CASSLASEVTDTQYF
TRBV14	TRBJ1-6	CASSQDRGWSPLHF
TRBV2	TRBJ2-3	CASSPTLAGAFADTQYF
TRBV6-5	TRBJ1-2	CASNKQGLKGYGYTF
TRBV6-5	TRBJ2-4	CASTRTSSGIQYF
TRBV3-1/TRBV3-2	TRBJ1-4	CASSQDSLGSDEKLFF
TRBV5-5	TRBJ2-3	CASSLKRGDTQYF
TRBV3-1/TRBV3-2	TRBJ1-6	CASSPPGKVTDSPLHF
TRBV24-1	TRBJ1-2	CATSDPTGNYGYTF
TRBV5-4	TRBJ1-1	CASSLGDISSRAFF
TRBV5-4	TRBJ1-1	CASSLNTGNTEAFF
TRBV18	TRBJ1-5	CASSGGEGRQPQHF
TRBV6-5	TRBJ1-1	CASSQYRGITEAFF
TRBV5-6	TRBJ2-2	CASSLAYTGELFF